Listed below are T cell receptor beta chains from one sample, sequenced in a study of T cells in Graves' hyperthyroidism and ophthalmopathy. One entry per CDR3 protein results from TCRdb running MiXCR on the multiplex PCR reads. This table has roughly 300,000 distinct CDR3 sequences, approximately 15% appearing once. What was sequenced was blood. The receptors derive from a woman in her 30s with Graves' hyperthyroidism. Each CDR3 is given with its conserved first and last residue. The D gene is left open where the match is weak. Where a row states a size, it is once, few, many or the class of an expanded clone; other rows omit it.

j_call clone_size d_call v_call cdr3_nt cdr3_aa
TRBJ2-2 many TRBD2 TRBV2 TGTGCCTCGCGAGGACTAGCGGGAAAGAACACCGGGGAGCTGTTTTTT CASRGLAGKNTGELFF
TRBJ1-5 few - TRBV5-4 TGTGCCAGCAGCTTGTTCTCCAGCAATCAGCCCCAGCATTTT CASSLFSSNQPQHF
TRBJ2-7 few - TRBV28 TGTGCCAGCAGTCCCCTAATCGAGCAGTACTTC CASSPLIEQYF
TRBJ2-7 many - TRBV28 TGTGCCAGCAGTCTCCCGCAGCGGGCCACCTACGAGCAGTACTTC CASSLPQRATYEQYF
TRBJ2-1 - - TRBV24-1 TGTGCCACCAGTGATTCGCAGCTAGCGAGGGCCCACAATGAGCAGTTCTTC CATSDSQLARAHNEQFF
TRBJ2-1 many - TRBV12-3/TRBV12-4 TGTGCCAGCAGCCCCCGTAGGGCCTACAATGAGCAGTTCTTC CASSPRRAYNEQFF
TRBJ2-1 many - TRBV12-3/TRBV12-4 TGTGCCAGCGGGATAAGGGGGGATGAGCAGTTCTTC CASGIRGDEQFF
TRBJ1-4 many - TRBV2 TGTGCCAGCAGGGGAGTCAGTGCAACTAATGAAAAACTGTTTTTT CASRGVSATNEKLFF
TRBJ2-1 few - TRBV2 TGTGCCAGCAGTGTGGTGAGAGACGGGGAGCAGTTCTTC CASSVVRDGEQFF
TRBJ1-5 many TRBD1 TRBV20-1 TGCAGTGCTTCCTCCGGGACAGATTATAGCAATCAGCCCCAGCATTTT CSASSGTDYSNQPQHF
TRBJ2-7 many - TRBV6-1 TGTGCCAGCAAGACCCATCAGGGCAGCTACGAGCAGTACTTC CASKTHQGSYEQYF
TRBJ2-1 few - TRBV30 TGTGCCTGGAGTGAAGCGGCTACTGGCGGATACAATGAGCAGTTCTTC CAWSEAATGGYNEQFF
TRBJ2-5 few - TRBV24-1 TGTGCCACCAGTGATCCTGGACGGGGGGAGACCCAGTACTTC CATSDPGRGETQYF
TRBJ2-1 - - TRBV20-1 TGCAGTGCTAGAGGGGCGTTCTCCTACAATGAGCAGTTCTTC CSARGAFSYNEQFF
TRBJ2-6 - - TRBV10-3 TGTGCCATCAGTGAATCAGGGAACTCTGGGGCCAACGTCCTGACTTTC CAISESGNSGANVLTF
TRBJ2-3 many - TRBV20-1 TGCAGTGCTAGGATCCCACGGAACACAGATACGCAGTATTTT CSARIPRNTDTQYF
TRBJ1-5 few - TRBV6-1 TGTGCCAGCAGTACTGACAGGAATCAGCCCCAGCATTTT CASSTDRNQPQHF
TRBJ2-4 - TRBD1 TRBV20-1 TGCAGTGCTAGAGTGGTTACAGGGGGACTAGCCAAAAACATTCAGTACTTC CSARVVTGGLAKNIQYF
TRBJ1-5 - - TRBV3-1 TGTGCCAGTAGTCCCGGCCCCCATCAGCCCCAGCATTTT CASSPGPHQPQHF
TRBJ2-5 many - TRBV2 TGTGCCAGCAGTGAAGCATTGGTGGTGGTACAAGAGACCCAGTACTTC CASSEALVVVQETQYF
TRBJ2-2 few - TRBV13 TGTGCCAGCAGCCCGGTACTGACAGGTGGCACCGGGGAGCTGTTTTTT CASSPVLTGGTGELFF
TRBJ2-1 many - TRBV11-2 TGTGCCAGCAGCTTAGACAGGGGCGATGAGCAGTTCTTC CASSLDRGDEQFF
TRBJ1-6 many - TRBV20-1 TGCAGTGCTAGACGGCAGGGAGGGGGATCACCCCTCCACTTT CSARRQGGGSPLHF
TRBJ2-7 - - TRBV5-1 TGCGCCAGCAGCTTGGTTCAGGGGCTCTCCTACGAGCAGTACTTC CASSLVQGLSYEQYF
TRBJ2-7 - - TRBV4-2 TGTGCCAGCAGCCAAGATCTGGGTGGTCCGAACGAGCAGTACTTC CASSQDLGGPNEQYF
TRBJ2-5 many TRBD2 TRBV9 TGTGCCAGCAGCGTTGCGGCGGGAGCTGCAGAGACCCAGTACTTC CASSVAAGAAETQYF
TRBJ1-1 many - TRBV19 TGTGCCAGTAGTGTCCTGGGGGTGAACACTGAAGCTTTCTTT CASSVLGVNTEAFF
TRBJ2-7 many - TRBV20-1 TGCAGTGCTAGTGCAGACGCCTACGAGCAGTACTTC CSASADAYEQYF
TRBJ1-1 many - TRBV12-3/TRBV12-4 TGTGCCAGCAGTTTAGGGATTGGCGCTTTCTTT CASSLGIGAFF
TRBJ2-1 many TRBD2 TRBV12-3/TRBV12-4 TGTGCCAGCAGAATGACTAGCGGCTCCTACAATGAGCAGTTCTTC CASRMTSGSYNEQFF
TRBJ2-3 - TRBD1 TRBV6-6 TGTGCCAGCAGTTACAAGGACAGGGCCACAGATACGCAGTATTTT CASSYKDRATDTQYF
TRBJ2-1 - - TRBV20-1 TGCAGTGCTAGAAAAAGGGACCTTTACGAGCAGTTCTTC CSARKRDLYEQFF
TRBJ2-7 many TRBD2 TRBV12-3/TRBV12-4 TGTGCCAGCAGGGGGGGGGATAGTTACGAGCAGTACTTC CASRGGDSYEQYF
TRBJ1-5 - - TRBV24-1 TGTGCCACCAGTGGCCCTACAAGCAATCAGCCCCAGCATTTT CATSGPTSNQPQHF
TRBJ2-1 many TRBD1 TRBV2 TGTGCCAGCAGTGAGTGGACAGGGCCCTTCGATGAGCAGTTCTTC CASSEWTGPFDEQFF
TRBJ1-6 many - TRBV7-2 TGTGCCAGCAGCCCGCCGGGACCGACGAATTCACCCCTCCACTTT CASSPPGPTNSPLHF
TRBJ2-2 many TRBD2 TRBV12-3/TRBV12-4 TGTGCCAGCAGTCCTAGTCGGCGGGAGGGCCCCTCGAACACCGGGGAGCTGTTTTTT CASSPSRREGPSNTGELFF
TRBJ2-2 - TRBD1 TRBV9 TGTGCCAGCAGCACCGGGACAGGGAAAGGTTCCGGGGAGCTGTTTTTT CASSTGTGKGSGELFF
TRBJ1-2 - - TRBV29-1 TGCAGCGTTGGAGGGAAGAACTATGGCTACACCTTC CSVGGKNYGYTF
TRBJ1-4 - TRBD1 TRBV5-1 TGCGCCAGCAGCTTGTTGCCAGGGGGAGATGAAAAACTGTTTTTT CASSLLPGGDEKLFF
TRBJ2-3 many - TRBV27 TGTGCCAGCAGACCCGGGCTACCAGCGACAGATACGCAGTATTTT CASRPGLPATDTQYF
TRBJ2-1 many TRBD2 TRBV20-1 TGCAGTGCTAGAGATCGGGTGGCGGGAGTGATGAATGAGCAGTTCTTC CSARDRVAGVMNEQFF
TRBJ1-2 many TRBD1 TRBV6-1 TGTGCCAGCAGTCAGGACAGGGCGAGTGGCTACACCTTC CASSQDRASGYTF
TRBJ2-7 many - TRBV20-1 TGCAGTGCTGCCGGGATCCAGGCCTCCTACGAGCAGTACTTC CSAAGIQASYEQYF
TRBJ2-7 - - TRBV4-2 TGTGCCAGCAGCCAAGATCCGCTCGTAGTCGAGCAGTACTTC CASSQDPLVVEQYF
TRBJ2-1 few - TRBV29-1 TGCAGCGTTGAAGCCTACCGCCGCGAGCAGTTCTTC CSVEAYRREQFF
TRBJ2-2 many - TRBV28 TGTGCCAGCAGTCACTATGCGGGCTTCAACACCGGGGAGCTGTTTTTT CASSHYAGFNTGELFF
TRBJ1-2 - - TRBV9 TGTGCCAGCAGCGCCCTCCTGGAGGACTATGGCTACACCTTC CASSALLEDYGYTF
TRBJ2-5 - - TRBV18 TGTGCCAGCTCACCGCTGACTCGGGCGGAGACCCAGTACTTC CASSPLTRAETQYF
TRBJ2-3 few - TRBV27 TGTGCCAGCATGACAAGCGGGAGCACAGATACGCAGTATTTT CASMTSGSTDTQYF
TRBJ1-2 many - TRBV28 TGTGCCAGCAGTTTTGAGGTTGACTATGGCTACACCTTC CASSFEVDYGYTF
TRBJ1-1 - - TRBV19 TGTGCCAGTCTGGGACACAGAGCGGTCACTGAAGCTTTCTTT CASLGHRAVTEAFF
TRBJ1-4 - - TRBV25-1 TGTGCCAGCAGTCAGCCTGCAACTAATGAAAAACTGTTTTTT CASSQPATNEKLFF
TRBJ1-5 many TRBD1 TRBV28 TGTGCCAGCCAACCGACAGGGATTGGGAATCAGCCCCAGCATTTT CASQPTGIGNQPQHF
TRBJ2-7 few - TRBV4-1 TGCGCCAGCAGCCAAGGTTTGACGGGCCTTTTTACCTACGAGCAGTACTTC CASSQGLTGLFTYEQYF
TRBJ2-1 many TRBD2 TRBV7-9 TGTGCCAGCAGCTTAGGAGGTAGCGGGAGTCCCAGGAACAATGAGCAGTTCTTC CASSLGGSGSPRNNEQFF
TRBJ2-1 many TRBD2 TRBV5-1 TGCGCCAGCAGCTTTGGGGGAGGGCCCAACAATGAGCAGTTCTTC CASSFGGGPNNEQFF
TRBJ2-1 few - TRBV24-1 TGTGCCACCAGTGAGACGGGCTACAATGAGCAGTTCTTC CATSETGYNEQFF
TRBJ1-1 many TRBD1 TRBV7-2 TGTGCCAGCAGCAAACCGGGACAGACTAACACTGAAGCTTTCTTT CASSKPGQTNTEAFF